Listed here are 5 T cell receptor beta chains from one sample, sequenced in a study of shared clonotypes between healthy human individuals. Some clones are missing from TCRdb's copy, which holds only in-frame ones; the method was immunoSEQ multiplex PCR. This sample has about 2.4 million clones, with roughly 93% found just once. The source material was naive CD4+ T cells from PBMCs. Indicated subset: CD45RA+ positively selected. These receptors were collected from a man between 18 and 29 years old in good health. Some clones in this sample may be carry-over from other donors' samples.

This sequence joins TRBV6-5 and TRBJ1-4, with 8 bases fitting TRBD1. Germline V gene lookup returns CDR1 MNHEY and CDR2 SVGAGI. V lost 2 bases to trimming and J lost 3 bases; unmatched junction nucleotides: 2. There are 15 residues in the CDR3. The CDR3 coding sequence is TGTGCCAGCAGTTACGAGGGACAGGCTAATGAAAAACTGTTTTTT. It codes for CASSYEGQANEKLFF.

This clone was seen only once. This sample includes further DNA sequences coding for the same CDR3. The chain has TRBV5-1 and TRBJ1-4; 9 nucleotides match TRBD1. This CDR3 has 15 amino acids. Germline V gene data show CDR1 as SGHRS and CDR2 as YFSETQ. Trimming at V came to 1 base and at J to 5 bases, leaving 3 bases not matched to a gene. The CDR3 is CASSLSGTGNEKLFF. DNA for the CDR3: TGCGCCAGCAGCTTGAGCGGGACAGGGAATGAAAAACTGTTTTTT.

The genes are TRBV27 and TRBJ1-1, with D possibly matching TRBD1 (5 bases). V was cut by 1 base and J by 10 bases, with 19 bases left in between. Germline loops: CDR1 MNHEY, CDR2 SMNVEV (reference sequence). CDR3 size: 15 residues. The DNA for the CDR3 is TGTGCCAGCAGTTTATTAGGTTCCGCGGGTGGGGGAGCTTTCTTT. Translation gives CASSLLGSAGGGAFF.

V and J are TRBV6-1 and TRBJ1-4; no clear D. CDR1 is MNHNS and CDR2 is SASEGT in the germline V gene. Trimming took off 10 bases at V and 4 bases at J, with 16 bases between the two ends. The CDR3 has 14 amino acids. The CDR3 loop is CATAYGRINEKLFF. The CDR3 coding sequence is TGTGCCACCGCCTATGGCAGAATTAATGAAAAACTGTTTTTT.

The rearrangement uses TRBV2 and TRBJ2-7; TRBD2 matches at 8 bases. Germline V lookup: CDR1 SNHLY, CDR2 FYNNEI. There are 17 residues in the CDR3. With 1 base clipped from V and 7 bases from J, the junction kept 15 bases outside the gene matches. This CDR3 is CASSEDDSVTAGVEQYF. For the CDR3, the DNA is TGTGCCAGCAGTGAAGACGATTCGGTCACAGCGGGAGTTGAGCAGTACTTC.